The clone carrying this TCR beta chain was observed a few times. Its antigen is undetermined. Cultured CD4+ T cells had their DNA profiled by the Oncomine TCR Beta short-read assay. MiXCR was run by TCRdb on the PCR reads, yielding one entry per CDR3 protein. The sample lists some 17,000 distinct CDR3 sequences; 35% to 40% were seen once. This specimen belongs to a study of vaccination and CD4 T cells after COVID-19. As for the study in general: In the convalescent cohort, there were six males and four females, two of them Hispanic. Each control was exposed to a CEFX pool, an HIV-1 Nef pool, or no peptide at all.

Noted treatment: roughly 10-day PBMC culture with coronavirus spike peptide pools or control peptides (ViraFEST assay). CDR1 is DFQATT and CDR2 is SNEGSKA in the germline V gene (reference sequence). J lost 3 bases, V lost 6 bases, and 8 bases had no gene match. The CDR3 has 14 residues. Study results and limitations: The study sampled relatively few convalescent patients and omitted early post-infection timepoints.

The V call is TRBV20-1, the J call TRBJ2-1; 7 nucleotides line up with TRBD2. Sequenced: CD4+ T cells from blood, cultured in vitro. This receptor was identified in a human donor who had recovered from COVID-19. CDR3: CSAPSGLIYNEQFF. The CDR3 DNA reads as TGCAGTGCCCCTAGCGGACTTATCTACAATGAGCAGTTCTTC.